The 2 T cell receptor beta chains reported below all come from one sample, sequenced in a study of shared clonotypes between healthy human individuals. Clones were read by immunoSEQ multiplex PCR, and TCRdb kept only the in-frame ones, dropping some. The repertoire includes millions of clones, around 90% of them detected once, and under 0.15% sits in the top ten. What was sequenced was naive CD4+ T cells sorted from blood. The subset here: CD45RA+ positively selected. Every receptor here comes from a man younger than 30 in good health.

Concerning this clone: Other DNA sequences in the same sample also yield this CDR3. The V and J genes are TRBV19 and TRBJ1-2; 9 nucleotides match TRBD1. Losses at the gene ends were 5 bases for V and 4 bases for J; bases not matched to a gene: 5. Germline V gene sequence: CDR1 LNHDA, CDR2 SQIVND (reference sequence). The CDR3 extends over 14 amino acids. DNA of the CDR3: TGTGCCAGTAGTCCGAGACAGGGGGGCTATGGCTACACCTTC. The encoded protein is CASSPRQGGYGYTF. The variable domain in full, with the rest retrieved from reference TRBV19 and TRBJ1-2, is DGGITQSPKYLFRKEGQNVTLSCEQNLNHDAMYWYRQDPGQGLRLIYYSQIVNDFQKGDIAEGYSVSREKKESFPLTVTSAQKNPTAFYLCASSPRQGGYGYTFGSGTRLTVV.

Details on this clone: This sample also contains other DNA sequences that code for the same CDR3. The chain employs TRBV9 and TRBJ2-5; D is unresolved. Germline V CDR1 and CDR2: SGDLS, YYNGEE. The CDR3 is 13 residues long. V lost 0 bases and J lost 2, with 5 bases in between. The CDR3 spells CASSVGPQETQYF. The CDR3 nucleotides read TGTGCCAGCAGCGTAGGGCCTCAAGAGACCCAGTACTTC.